This T cell receptor (beta chain) was recovered during a study of cytomegalovirus exposure and HLA in healthy donors (dated by TCRdb to 2015 to 2018). About the investigation overall: According to an earlier analysis of 550 to 700 of the donors, about 179 million T cells yielded 117 million unique TCR beta sequences and roughly 280 Gb of sequence data. To predict cytomegalovirus infection status, the study combined high-throughput TCR immunosequencing, statistical association of individual TCRs with disease status, and machine learning. HLA typing included class I and class II loci at four-digit resolution. In a later genetic analysis, genome-wide SNP genotypes for about 55% of the roughly 670 donors were used, and that subset was treated as a discovery cohort. The study was designed to test whether signatures of past pathogen exposure could be identified by cataloging public T cell receptors. The number of typed donors differed by locus: about 620-640 for A, B, C, DRB1 and DQB1; 500 to 550 for DQA1; some 610 for DPA1; and about 450 for DPB1. Of the roughly 400 genotyped donors, approximately 81% were placed in the genetic ancestry cluster associated with self-reported Caucasian donors. Four or five DR-DQ haplotypes were handled as single units for association and clustering because linkage in the cohort was strong. The later analysis used no new phenotypic data to find candidate immune exposures, relying instead on TCR beta sequences and their occurrence across donors. Donor age, sex, ethnicity and CMV serostatus were compiled together with the repertoire data. To study patterns of TCR occurrence, a later analysis re-analyzed previously published TCR beta repertoires from 500 to 850 donors and added high-resolution HLA genotyping. In an earlier analysis of roughly 580 of the donors, high-throughput TCR beta sequencing was used to judge whether each TCR beta V gene segment behaved as functional or pseudogenic. Across approximately 420 genotyped donors of the cohort, an average of roughly 250,000 unique TCR beta nucleotide sequences per donor were sequenced, and around 19% of those sequences were non-productive. In addition to the first cohort of approximately 650 subjects, a separate validation cohort of about 120 different subjects was used. All discovery cohort repertoires had been generated using a single sequencing platform. The T cell repertoires of several hundred subjects were profiled by immunosequencing and related to cytomegalovirus serostatus. An early release covering 550 to 700 HLA-typed donors comprised about 300 gigabases of sequencing data and around 80 million unique TCR sequences.

General study outcomes and caveats: A later analysis reported that several top co-occurrence clusters appeared linked to parvovirus B19, influenza, CMV and Epstein-Barr virus. In both the original and validation cohorts, the classifier was reported to diagnose cytomegalovirus status with high specificity and sensitivity. It was suggested by the authors that the approach could potentially be generalized to other disease states and immunological phenotypes. A further reported finding was that TCR beta sequences accurately predicted the HLA-A and HLA-B alleles for most subjects in the first cohort. A later analysis found that HLA-associated TCR beta chains were more clonally expanded and had lower generation probabilities than equally common non-associated chains. In a later analysis, most CMV-associated TCR beta chains were found to appear HLA-restricted, with HLA associations seemingly driven largely by CMV exposure. The only immune exposure information available for the cohort was CMV serostatus. According to a later genetic analysis, donors in an Asian-associated ancestry cluster had fewer N-insertions in productive TCRs than the approximately 700-donor mean. In vitro tests confirmed that a few of the cytomegalovirus-associated TCR beta chains recognize cytomegalovirus antigens. A later genetic analysis associated a missense DCLRE1C variant with V-gene and J-gene trimming of TCR beta chains, and an independent cohort replicated the association. Because some donors lacked HLA typing at each locus, the association tests relied only on the typed subset. Strong co-occurrence of HLA alleles, especially DR and DQ, made assigning TCR associations to individual alleles difficult. In a later analysis, the rate of TCR association differed among HLA loci, with DRB1 alleles having the most associated TCRs and HLA-C alleles having the fewest. In an earlier analysis of 587 of the donors, most TCR beta V segments appeared in productive rearrangements about 87% or about 30% of the time, broadly matching IMGT annotations. Most TCR sequences were seen in very few donors, while some public TCRs were found in many individuals. At a false discovery rate of 0.05, a later analysis linked under 20,000 TCR beta sequences to specific HLA alleles. A group of highly shared sequence variants was considered likely to be a technical artifact of the sequencing pipeline. The presence/absence analyses assumed that sequencing depth was roughly uniform across donors, and that assumption may not be true. Only TCR beta chains were sequenced in this cohort, and the absence of alpha or paired-chain data limited detectable features. The study gave a list of 150 to 200 TCR beta chains associated with cytomegalovirus. Around 16 rarely observed V segments, including chromosome 9 orphons, were excluded from the earlier analysis of several hundred of the donors because counts were too low. Correlated functional status among segregating V segments might reflect linkage disequilibrium, but an unknown experimental factor could not be ruled out.

In the case of this clone: Its antigen remains unidentified. No quality values exist for individual bases; no much larger clone is one base distant.

The cohort was made up of approximately 670 healthy bone marrow donors. At the time of sampling, all cohort members were nominally healthy, though unrecorded immune exposures were likely present. The donor was CMV seropositive and belonged to the group of 250 to 300 seropositive cohort members. A peripheral blood sample was provided by each donor, and peripheral blood mononuclear cells were used for TCR beta sequencing. The Qiagen DNeasy Blood Extraction Kit was used to extract genomic DNA from the blood cell samples. Receptor libraries were prepared by the immunoSEQ multiplex PCR assay. The multiplex PCR relied on a mix of 60 forward primers for TCR Vbeta segments and 13 reverse primers for TCR Jbeta segments. Amplification of the CDR3 region of rearranged TCR beta genes was performed with a multiplex PCR assay on genomic DNA. The Illumina HiSeq System was used to sequence the amplified TCR beta libraries as 87-base-pair reads. The study's own analysis went as follows. In a later analysis, roughly 80 million unique TCR beta chains were counted across the 650 to 750 repertoires, and some 10 million of these chains were shared by at least two donors. To remove PCR and sequencing errors, raw reads were error-corrected and collapsed into unique sequences using a nearest-neighbor algorithm that merged closely related sequences. To assign V, D and J gene segments, CDR3 sequences were aligned to IMGT reference sequences. For a sequence to be retained, a match of at least six nucleotides to both a V gene segment and a J gene segment was required. Rearrangements were called productive when the CDR3 lacked stop codons and stayed in frame with V and J; all others were non-productive. CDR3 was defined according to IMGT convention as the region running from the second conserved V-encoded cysteine to the conserved J-encoded phenylalanine. Sequences without an unambiguous match to a single V gene segment were excluded from the earlier analysis of approximately 560 of the donors. In an earlier analysis of a few hundred of the donors, V segments were called functional above 56.7% productive rearrangements and were called segregating when the between-donor standard deviation exceeded 5%. A statistical classification framework was built to diagnose cytomegalovirus status from the catalog of TCR beta chain sequences. A later analysis assigned V and J genes by comparing TCR nucleotide sequences with IMGT/GENE-DB human TR gene sequences. The TCRdist pipeline was used in a later analysis to assign CDR3 sequences and most-parsimonious VDJ recombination scenarios. In a later analysis, every TCR beta chain was defined by the combination of its CDR3 amino acid sequence and its V-gene family, and reads without a unique V-gene family were dropped. In a later analysis, around 600 highly shared, low-generation-probability nucleotide sequences were removed to address suspected cross-contamination and a sequencing artifact. In a later analysis, a clonal expansion index for each public chain was calculated from normalized within-repertoire ranks of inferred template counts. A later analysis computed generation probabilities with a VDJ recombination model fitted to out-of-frame rearrangements, and checked the results against IGoR. In a later analysis, TCR-TCR, TCR-HLA and TCR-CMV co-occurrence was scored with hypergeometric tests, and a repertoire-size bias correction was applied to TCR pairs. To estimate false discovery rates, a later analysis permuted the HLA or CMV assignments 20 times. A later analysis grouped co-occurring TCRs with DBSCAN, adding TCRdist sequence similarity when clustering within HLA-allele-positive subsets. Co-occurrence clustering excluded repertoires with fewer than 30,000 or more than 120,000 public chains, plus five with anomalous nucleotide sharing. This immuneACCESS table, as held by TCRdb, lists in-frame sequences with V and J called but not all clones. Of the missing ones, under half trace to an unresolved V gene in checked studies; the others have no known cause. The V and J calls and clone size were taken over from that table, and D and trimming were inferred from the DNA. Counted in this sample were approximately 210,000 clones; about four fifths of them appeared once. The leading ten clones occupy 6% of the sample.

Specimen: PBMCs. The receptor was isolated from a man aged 35-49 years in good health and CMV-seropositive.

At the DNA level, the sequence is TGTGCCAGCACGCTGACAGCCAGCTCCTACAATGAGCAGTTCTTC. This translates into CASTLTASSYNEQFF. The chain is made from TRBV27 and TRBJ2-1, with a weak D call of TRBD1 (5 bases match). The V and J ends are trimmed by 7 bases and 0 bases, leaving 13 bases between them. The CDR3 starts with the cysteine, ends with the phenylalanine, and has 15 residues. This entry keeps only the CDR3 DNA: 45 bases, framed from base 1. Looking up the germline V gene (reference sequence) yields CDR1 MNHEY and CDR2 SMNVEV.